This T cell receptor beta chain came from a study of Ad26.COV2.S vaccination and SARS-CoV-2 variants. In its sample, this clone was seen a few times. This CDR3 is also generated by other DNA sequences in the sample. Trimming shortened V by 1 base and J by 2 bases, and 8 bases separated the two germline ends. Per germline, CDR1 SEHNR and CDR2 FQNEAQ (reference sequence). The CDR3 sequence is 14 residues long. Clones were sequenced by immunoSEQ multiplex PCR, and TCRdb holds only the in-frame ones, with some missing. The sample has about 470,000 clones; 90% are singletons. As for treatment: 15 to 20 received Ad26.COV2.S at low or high dose, single or two shots; several received placebo; per-sample allocation not given. At day 63 after the first vaccine or placebo injection, samples were drawn. The shot given was an Ad26 vector that makes Wuhan-strain SARS-CoV-2 spike.

The rearrangement uses TRBV7-9 and TRBJ1-2; D may be TRBD1 (6 bases). This specimen was peripheral blood, taken in a trial of Ad26.COV2.S vaccine versus placebo. The clonotype comes from a person between 18 and 59 years old who received the Ad26.COV2.S COVID-19 vaccine or a placebo. The CDR3: CASSLGQGNYGYTF. DNA for the CDR3: TGTGCCAGCAGCTTAGGTCAGGGGAACTATGGCTACACCTTC.